This entry lists 10 T cell receptor beta chains sequenced from one sample in a study of T cell changes during pregnancy in multiple sclerosis. The assay was immunoSEQ multiplex PCR, and TCRdb's table has in-frame clones only and misses some. The sample consists of about 43,000 clones, 75% to 90% of them appearing once. Here the sequenced sample was peripheral blood, taken in the first trimester of pregnancy. The receptors come from a female donor in good health, enrolled as a control in a pregnancy study.

This CDR3 is CASSDRIRGGYTF. The CDR3 nucleotides read TGTGCCAGCAGCGACCGCATTAGGGGAGGCTACACCTTC. The chain employs TRBV5-5 and TRBJ1-2; D possibly corresponds to TRBD1 (5 bases). The length of the CDR3 is 13 residues. In germline, CDR1 is SGHKS, CDR2 YYEKEE (reference sequence). Trimming left V 4 bases short and J 8 bases short, with 15 bases between.

This rearrangement joins TRBV18 to TRBJ2-1; TRBD2 matches at 7 bases. V lost 2 bases to trimming and J lost 4 bases; unmatched junction nucleotides: 5. Germline CDR1 and CDR2: KGHSH and LQKENI. CDR3 length: 15 residues. The CDR3 coding sequence is TGTGCCAGCTCACCAGTGAGCGGGGCATACAATGAGCAGTTCTTC. It specifies CASSPVSGAYNEQFF.

V is TRBV7-6 and J is TRBJ1-2; possibly TRBD1 for D (5 bases). Germline CDR1 is SGHVS and CDR2 is FNYEAQ. The ends were cut back, 3 bases at V and 0 bases at J, with 8 bases in the middle. The CDR3 runs to 14 residues. CDR3 protein: CASSFGGANYGYTF. The CDR3 bases are TGTGCCAGCAGCTTCGGGGGAGCTAACTATGGCTACACCTTC.

This clone has a single count. This chain joins TRBV30 and TRBJ2-1; 11 bases are a match to TRBD2. J lost 0 bases, V lost 3 bases, and 4 bases had no gene match. The CDR3 runs to 16 residues. From germline, CDR1 is GTSNPN and CDR2 SVGIG (reference sequence). The CDR3 DNA follows: TGTGCCTGGAGACTAGCGGGAGTGAGCTCCTACAATGAGCAGTTCTTC. It codes for CAWRLAGVSSYNEQFF.

The chain couples TRBV6-5 to TRBJ1-2, with D unresolved. The CDR3 runs 16 residues. V lost 4 bases to trimming and J lost 9 bases, with 24 bases between them. Germline loops: CDR1 MNHEY, CDR2 SVGAGI. This CDR3 is CASSSLHTSHYLSYTF. The CDR3 DNA reads TGTGCCAGCAGTTCCCTCCACACATCCCACTACCTAAGCTACACCTTC.

The chain joins TRBV11-1 to TRBJ1-4, with 10 bases fitting TRBD1. From germline, CDR1 is SGHAT and CDR2 FQDESV (reference sequence). There are 16 residues in the CDR3. The V and J ends lost 6 bases and 0 bases, in that order; junction bases with no gene match: 4. CDR3 protein: CASSNGQGATNEKLFF. The DNA for the CDR3 is TGTGCCAGCAGTAACGGACAGGGGGCAACTAATGAAAAACTGTTTTTT.

J is TRBJ2-5 and V is TRBV11-3; D ambiguous. The germline V gene has CDR1 SGHNT and CDR2 YENEEA. The CDR3 has 14 residues. The V end lost 4 bases, the J end lost 7 bases, and 16 bases lay between the germline ends. CDR3 region: CASSSENPTGTQYF. CDR3 DNA: TGTGCCAGCAGCTCTGAGAACCCAACTGGGACCCAGTACTTC.

V usage is TRBV25-1 and J usage is TRBJ2-2; 7 bases are a match to TRBD1. V trimming: 2 bases; J trimming: 0 bases; junction bases outside the gene matches: 9. In germline, CDR1 is MGHDK, CDR2 SYGVNS. This CDR3 comprises 18 residues. The CDR3 bases are TGTGCCAGCAGTGAACCGGCGACAGGGTCAGCGAACACCGGGGAGCTGTTTTTT. Its protein product is CASSEPATGSANTGELFF.

The rearrangement joins TRBV13 to TRBJ2-7; 7 bases map to TRBD1. From germline, CDR1 is PRHDT and CDR2 FYEKMQ (reference sequence). CDR3 length: 14 amino acids. V shed 2 bases and J 5 bases; nucleotides not matched to a gene: 6. In DNA, the CDR3 is TGTGCCAGCAGCTTAAGGGGGCCGGGTAACGAGCAGTACTTC. Translation: CASSLRGPGNEQYF.

The J gene is TRBJ2-7, the V gene TRBV2; 15 bases fit TRBD2. The CDR3 extends over 16 amino acids. Germline loops: CDR1 SNHLY, CDR2 FYNNEI. With 4 bases clipped from V and 7 bases from J, the junction kept 8 bases outside the gene matches. The CDR3 spells CASSAPGLAGGYEQYF. CDR3 bases: TGTGCCAGCAGTGCCCCGGGACTAGCGGGGGGATATGAGCAGTACTTC.